This T cell receptor beta chain was found in a study of OX40 agonist ivuxolimab in advanced cancers. Study as a whole: Mean age roughly 65 years, range about 20 to 85; just over 80% male. Overall study findings and caveats: Circulating CD4+ and CD8+ T cells showed clonal expansion by week 6 at 0.1 to 3.0 mg/kg.

This CDR3 is built from 14 residues. Germline V lookup: CDR1 MNHEY, CDR2 SVGAGI. V shed 4 bases, J shed 8 bases, and the junction held 5 bases outside the gene matches. As to this clone: Its target is not known.

TCRdb's table, derived via immunoSEQ multiplex PCR, lists solely in-frame clones and lacks some. The table has tens of thousands of clones, around 83% seen once. The specimen comprised CD4+ or CD8+ T cells sorted from blood, sampled in a trial of the OX40 agonist ivuxolimab. This chain joins TRBV6-5 and TRBJ1-4, with 9 bases lining up with TRBD1. The clonotype comes from an adult with an advanced solid tumor such as melanoma, head and neck, liver or kidney cancer. The CDR3 DNA sequence: TGTGCCAGCAGTTTCGGGACAGGGAGAGAAAAACTGTTTTTT. This translates into CASSFGTGREKLFF.